The subject of this entry is one T cell receptor (beta chain). The antigen is undetermined. This sample is part of a study of OX40 agonist ivuxolimab in advanced cancers. CDR1 LNHDA and CDR2 SQIVND come from the germline V gene (reference sequence). J was trimmed by 4 bases and V by 2 bases; bases with no gene match: 4. CDR3 size: 14 residues. Study outcomes and limitations: Averaged across samples, CD8+ T cells carried more expanded clones than CD4+ did.

Some clones are missing from TCRdb's copy, which holds only in-frame ones; the method was immunoSEQ multiplex PCR. The table shows fewer than 60,000 clones, with more than 85% occurring only once. Source: CD4+ or CD8+ T cells sorted from blood, taken in a trial of the OX40 agonist ivuxolimab. This receptor was obtained from an adult with an advanced solid tumor such as melanoma, head and neck, liver or kidney cancer. The V call is TRBV19, the J call TRBJ2-5; TRBD1 agrees at 7 bases. This CDR3 reads CASSIREGAETQYF. CDR3 DNA: TGTGCCAGTAGTATAAGAGAGGGGGCAGAGACCCAGTACTTC.